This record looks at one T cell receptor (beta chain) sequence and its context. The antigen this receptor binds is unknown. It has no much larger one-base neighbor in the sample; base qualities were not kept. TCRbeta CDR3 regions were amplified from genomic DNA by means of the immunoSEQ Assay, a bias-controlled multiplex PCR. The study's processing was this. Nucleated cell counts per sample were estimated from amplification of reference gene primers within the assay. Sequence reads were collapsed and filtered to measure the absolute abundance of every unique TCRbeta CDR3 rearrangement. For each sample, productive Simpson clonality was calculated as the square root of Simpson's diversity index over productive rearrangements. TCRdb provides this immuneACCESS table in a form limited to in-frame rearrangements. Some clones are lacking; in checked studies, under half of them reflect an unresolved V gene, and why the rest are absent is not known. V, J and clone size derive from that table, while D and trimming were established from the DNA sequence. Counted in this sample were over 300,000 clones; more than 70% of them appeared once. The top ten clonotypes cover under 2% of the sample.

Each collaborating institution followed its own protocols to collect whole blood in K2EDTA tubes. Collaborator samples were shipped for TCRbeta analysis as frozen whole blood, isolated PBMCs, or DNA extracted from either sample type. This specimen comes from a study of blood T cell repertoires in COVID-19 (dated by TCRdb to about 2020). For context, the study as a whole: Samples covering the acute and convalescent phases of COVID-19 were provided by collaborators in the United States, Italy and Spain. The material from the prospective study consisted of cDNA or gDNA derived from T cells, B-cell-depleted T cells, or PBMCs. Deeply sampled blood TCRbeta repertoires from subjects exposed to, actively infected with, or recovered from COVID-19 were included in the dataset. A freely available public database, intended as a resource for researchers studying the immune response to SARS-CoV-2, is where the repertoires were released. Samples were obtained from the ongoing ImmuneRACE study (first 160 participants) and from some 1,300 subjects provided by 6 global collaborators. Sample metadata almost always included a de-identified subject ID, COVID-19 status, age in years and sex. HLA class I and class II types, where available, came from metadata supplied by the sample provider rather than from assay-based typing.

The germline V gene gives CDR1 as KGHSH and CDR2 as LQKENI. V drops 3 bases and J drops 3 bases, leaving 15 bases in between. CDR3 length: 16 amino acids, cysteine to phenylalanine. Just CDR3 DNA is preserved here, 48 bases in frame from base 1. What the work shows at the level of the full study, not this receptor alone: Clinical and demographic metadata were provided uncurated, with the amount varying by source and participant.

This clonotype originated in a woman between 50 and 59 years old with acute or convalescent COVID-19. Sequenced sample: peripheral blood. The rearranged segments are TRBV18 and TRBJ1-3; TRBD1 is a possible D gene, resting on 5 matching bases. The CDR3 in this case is CASSPEAGINGNTIYF. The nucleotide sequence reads TGTGCCAGCTCACCTGAGGCAGGGATAAATGGAAACACCATATATTTT.